What follows are 15 T cell receptor beta chains derived from one specimen sequenced in a study of breast tumors, draining lymph nodes, adjacent tissues. MiXCR, run by TCRdb on the multiplex PCR reads, gives a single entry per CDR3 protein. The sample has 250,000 or so distinct CDR3 sequences, over 30% seen once. Breast cancer patients provided tissue from their axillary draining lymph nodes. The specimen was axillary lymph node tissue. The receptor source for this set is a female donor with breast cancer. Some clones in this sample may be carry-over from other donors' samples.

There are many counts of this clonotype. One end of the junction is discordant with germline, which a read error may explain. The rearrangement links TRBV7-7 to TRBJ2-5, with D maybe TRBD2 (6 bases). CDR1 is SSHAT and CDR2 is FNYEAQ in the germline V gene (reference sequence). The CDR3 runs 13 residues. The CDR3 region is CASSLWRGETQYF. The CDR3 DNA reads as TGTGCTAGCAGCTTGTGGCGGGGTGAGACCCAGTACTTC.

This chain uses TRBV5-4 with TRBJ1-1; D not resolved. The CDR3 covers 16 residues. Looked up from germline, CDR1 is SGHNT and CDR2 is YYREEE (reference sequence). Trimming took off 4 bases at V and 0 bases at J, with 16 bases between the two ends. The DNA of the CDR3 is TGTGCCAGCAGCCCTGGCCCAGGCCTACTGAACACTGAAGCTTTCTTT. The encoded protein is CASSPGPGLLNTEAFF.

The sample holds a few counts of this clonotype. This rearrangement joins TRBV28 to TRBJ2-7; D remains unclear. This CDR3 has 12 amino acids. V dropped 6 bases and J dropped 4 bases, with 10 bases sitting between them. Germline V gives CDR1 MDHEN, CDR2 SYDVKM. The CDR3 DNA is TGTGCCAGCAGCAGTTTTTCGTACGAGCAGTACTTC. This translates into CASSSFSYEQYF. Using reference TRBV28 and TRBJ2-7 for the parts outside the CDR3, the full variable domain is DVKVTQSSRYLVKRTGEKVFLECVQDMDHENMFWYRQDPGLGLRLIYFSYDVKMKEKGDIPEGYSVSREKKERFSLILESASTNQTSMYLCASSSFSYEQYFGPGTRLTVT.

This clonotype showed up many times. The chain recombines TRBV15 with TRBJ2-5, with D uncertain. V was cut by 4 bases and J by 5 bases, with 11 bases left in between. The CDR3 is 13 amino acids. Per germline, CDR1 LNHNV and CDR2 YYDKDF (reference sequence). CDR3 sequence: CATSIRFGETQYF. Written as DNA, the CDR3 is TGTGCCACCAGCATACGTTTTGGGGAGACCCAGTACTTC.

This clonotype has at least ten counts. The V gene is TRBV2, the J gene TRBJ1-5, with D unclear. The CDR3 length is 13 residues. The V end was cut by 3 bases, the J end by 7 bases, with 10 bases between. Germline-derived CDR1 and CDR2 are SNHLY and FYNNEI. CDR3 amino acids: CASSEGWLQPQHF. CDR3 DNA: TGTGCCAGCAGTGAGGGGTGGTTGCAGCCCCAGCATTTT.

As for this clonotype: Since a much larger clone is just one base distant, this may be a read error. This chain joins TRBV11-2 and TRBJ2-3, with D perhaps TRBD2 (5 bases). This CDR3 is built from 13 residues. Germline V gene lookup returns CDR1 SGHAT and CDR2 FQNNGV. Written as DNA, the CDR3 is TGTGCCAGCACCAACCTAGCAACAGATATGCAGTATTTT. Translation: CASTNLATDMQYF. The full variable domain, in which reference TRBV11-2 and TRBJ2-3 provide the parts outside the CDR3, is EAGVAQSPRYKIIEKRQSVAFWCNPISGHATLYWYQQILGQGPKLLIQFQNNGVVDDSQLPKDRFSAERLKGVDSTLKIQPAKLEDSAVYLCASTNLATDMQYFGPGTRLTVL.

In this sample, this clonotype turned up many times. The chain carries TRBV12-3 or TRBV12-4 and TRBJ1-2; the match to TRBD1 covers 8 bases. With 4 bases clipped from V and 8 bases from J, the junction kept 3 bases outside the gene matches. CDR3 length equals 12 residues. Written as DNA, the CDR3 is TGTGCCAGCAGTTGGACAGGGCAGGGCTACACCTTC. This sequence encodes CASSWTGQGYTF.

The count of this clonotype is one. A junction boundary mismatches the germline segment, possibly from a read error. The chain has TRBV12-5 and TRBJ1-2, with D possibly being TRBD1 (5 bases). This CDR3 spans 13 amino acids. Germline CDR1 LGHNT, CDR2 FRNRAP. The CDR3 here is CASSLVDSYGYTF. DNA of the CDR3: TGTGCCAGCAGTCTCGTCGACAGCTATGGCTACACCTTT. Supplemented by reference TRBV12-5 and TRBJ1-2, the full variable domain reads DARVTQTPRHKVTEMGQEVTMRCQPILGHNTVFWYRQTMMQGLELLAYFRNRAPLDDSGMPKDRFSAEMPDATLATLKIQPSEPRDSAVYFCASSLVDSYGYTFGSGTRLTVV.

This clonotype was picked up many times. V usage is TRBV5-4 and J usage is TRBJ1-2; D perhaps matches TRBD1 (5 bases). V gave up 3 bases and J gave up 8 bases, with 17 bases separating them. This CDR3 is 14 amino acids long. Germline CDR1 reads SGHNT; CDR2 reads YYREEE (reference sequence). The CDR3 region is CASSYGLIEGGYTF. The CDR3 DNA is TGTGCCAGCAGCTATGGACTAATCGAGGGGGGCTACACCTTC.

V usage is TRBV20-1 and J usage is TRBJ1-4; TRBD1 matches 7 bases. Germline trimming cut 1 base from V and 8 bases from J; bases unmatched to any gene: 10. This CDR3 is built from 15 residues. Germline V gene sequence: CDR1 DFQATT, CDR2 SNEGSKA (reference sequence). The CDR3 spells CSARGAQGVGEKLFF. The DNA of the CDR3 is TGCAGTGCTAGAGGCGCCCAGGGGGTAGGAGAAAAACTGTTTTTT.

On this clonotype itself: A clone one base away is much larger, so this may be a read error. CDR3 amino acids: CAWSGGLGDGYAF. CDR3 nucleotides: TGTGCCTGGAGTGGAGGCCTAGGGGACGGCTACGCCTTC. The rearrangement links TRBV30 to TRBJ1-2; possibly TRBD1 for D (5 bases). Germline CDR1 GTSNPN, CDR2 SVGIG (reference sequence). The CDR3 extends over 13 amino acids.

The V call is TRBV19, the J call TRBJ2-3; D is perhaps TRBD1 (9 bases). The CDR3 totals 18 residues. Germline loops: CDR1 LNHDA, CDR2 SQIVND (reference sequence). Trimming pared 3 bases from V and 2 bases from J, leaving 21 bases between. CDR3 sequence: CASSIGTGQTSATDTQYF. DNA of the CDR3: TGTGCCAGTAGTATTGGGACAGGGCAGACTAGCGCCACAGATACGCAGTATTTT.

This clonotype was detected many times. The J gene is TRBJ1-2, the V gene TRBV24-1, with TRBD1 as a possible D gene (6 bases). The CDR3 length is 12 residues. Trimming cost V 9 bases and J 4 bases, with 11 bases left between them. Germline V gene data show CDR1 as KGHDR and CDR2 as SFDVKD. Here the CDR3 reads CATGTPLYGYTF. The CDR3 bases are TGTGCCACCGGGACACCACTCTATGGCTACACCTTC.

This clonotype was detected many times. The chain recombines TRBV20-1 with TRBJ2-2; 9 bases line up with TRBD2. CDR1 and CDR2 (germline): DFQATT, SNEGSKA (reference sequence). The junction had 8 bases not matched to a gene; V was cut back by 6 bases and J by 3 bases. This CDR3 comprises 15 residues. The CDR3 bases are TGCAGTGCCCACGTTAGCGGGAGACACACCGGGGAGCTGTTTTTT. This translates into CSAHVSGRHTGELFF.

This clonotype was observed many times. The rearrangement joins TRBV7-2 to TRBJ2-7; 12 nucleotides line up with TRBD2. J was trimmed by 0 bases and V by 6 bases; bases with no gene match: 0. The CDR3 extends over 14 amino acids. The germline V gene encodes CDR1 SGHTA and CDR2 FQGNSA. The CDR3 spells CASRTSGSSYEQYF. The CDR3 nucleotides read TGTGCCAGCAGGACTAGCGGGAGCTCCTACGAGCAGTACTTC.